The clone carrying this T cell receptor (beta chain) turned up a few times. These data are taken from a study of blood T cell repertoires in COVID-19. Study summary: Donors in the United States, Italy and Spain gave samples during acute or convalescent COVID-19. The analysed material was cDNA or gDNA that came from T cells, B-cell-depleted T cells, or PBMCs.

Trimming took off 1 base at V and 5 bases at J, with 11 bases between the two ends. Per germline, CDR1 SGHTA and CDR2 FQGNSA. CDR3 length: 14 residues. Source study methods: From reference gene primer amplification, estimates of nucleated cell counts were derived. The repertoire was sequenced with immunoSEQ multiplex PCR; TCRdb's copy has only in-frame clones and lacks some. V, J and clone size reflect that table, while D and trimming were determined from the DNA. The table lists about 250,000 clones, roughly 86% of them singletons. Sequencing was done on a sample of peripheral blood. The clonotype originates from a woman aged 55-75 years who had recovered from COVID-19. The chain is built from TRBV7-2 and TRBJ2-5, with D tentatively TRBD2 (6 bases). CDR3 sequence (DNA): TGTGCCAGCAGCTTAGGGGCTAGCGTGGAGACCCAGTACTTC. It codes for CASSLGASVETQYF.